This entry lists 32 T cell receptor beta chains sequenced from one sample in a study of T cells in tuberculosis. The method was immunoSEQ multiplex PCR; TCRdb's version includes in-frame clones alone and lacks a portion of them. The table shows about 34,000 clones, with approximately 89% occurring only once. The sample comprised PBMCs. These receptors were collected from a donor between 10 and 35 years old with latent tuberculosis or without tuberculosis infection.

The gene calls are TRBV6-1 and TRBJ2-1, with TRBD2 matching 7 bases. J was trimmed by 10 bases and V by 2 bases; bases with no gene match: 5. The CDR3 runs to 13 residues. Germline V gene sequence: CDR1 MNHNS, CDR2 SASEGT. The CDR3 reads CASSEIWGGEQFF. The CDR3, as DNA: TGTGCCAGCAGTGAAATTTGGGGGGGGGAGCAGTTCTTC.

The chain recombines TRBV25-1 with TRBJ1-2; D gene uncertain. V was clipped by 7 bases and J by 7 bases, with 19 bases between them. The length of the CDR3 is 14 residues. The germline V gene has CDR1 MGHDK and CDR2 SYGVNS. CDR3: CASIPAGSAFGYTF. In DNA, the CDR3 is TGTGCCAGCATTCCCGCGGGGAGCGCTTTTGGCTACACCTTC.

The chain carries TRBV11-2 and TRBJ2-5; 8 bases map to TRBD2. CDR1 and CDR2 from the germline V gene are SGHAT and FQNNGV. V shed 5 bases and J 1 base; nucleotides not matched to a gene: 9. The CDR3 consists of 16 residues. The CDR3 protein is CASSQIGSGAQETQYF. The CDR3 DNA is TGTGCCAGCAGCCAGATCGGTAGCGGGGCCCAAGAGACCCAGTACTTC.

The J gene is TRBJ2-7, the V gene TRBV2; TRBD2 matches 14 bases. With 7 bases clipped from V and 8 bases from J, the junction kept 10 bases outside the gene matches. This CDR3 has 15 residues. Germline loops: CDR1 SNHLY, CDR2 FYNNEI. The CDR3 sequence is CASKPTSGRVTKQYF. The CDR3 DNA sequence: TGTGCCAGCAAACCGACTAGCGGGAGGGTTACGAAGCAGTACTTC.

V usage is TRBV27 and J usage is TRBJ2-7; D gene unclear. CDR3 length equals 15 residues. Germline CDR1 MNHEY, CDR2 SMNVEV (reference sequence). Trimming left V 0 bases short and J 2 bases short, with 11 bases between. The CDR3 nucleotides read TGTGCCAGCAGTTTATCAATCGGTCTCACCTACGAGCAGTACTTC. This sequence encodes CASSLSIGLTYEQYF.

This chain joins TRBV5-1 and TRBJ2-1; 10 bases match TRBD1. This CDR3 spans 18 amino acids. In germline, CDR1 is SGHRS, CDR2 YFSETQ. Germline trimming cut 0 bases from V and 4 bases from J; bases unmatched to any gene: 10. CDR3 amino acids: CASSLVWVGTGDYNEQFF. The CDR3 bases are TGCGCCAGCAGCTTGGTATGGGTCGGGACAGGGGATTACAATGAGCAGTTCTTC.

The CDR3 protein is CASSFQVKDRHTDTQYF. CDR3 nucleotide sequence: TGTGCCAGCAGTTTCCAAGTGAAGGACAGACACACAGATACGCAGTATTTT. The chain combines TRBV28 with TRBJ2-3; D possibly corresponds to TRBD1 (6 bases). Germline CDR1 is MDHEN and CDR2 is SYDVKM. V lost 3 bases, J lost 2 bases, and 18 bases lay in between. CDR3 length: 17 amino acids.

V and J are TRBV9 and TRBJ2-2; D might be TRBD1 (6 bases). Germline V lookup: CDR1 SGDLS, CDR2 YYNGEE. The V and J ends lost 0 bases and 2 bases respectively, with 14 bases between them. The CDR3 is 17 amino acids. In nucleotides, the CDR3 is TGTGCCAGCAGCGTAGGGGGACATTGGGCCAACACCGGGGAGCTGTTTTTT. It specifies CASSVGGHWANTGELFF.

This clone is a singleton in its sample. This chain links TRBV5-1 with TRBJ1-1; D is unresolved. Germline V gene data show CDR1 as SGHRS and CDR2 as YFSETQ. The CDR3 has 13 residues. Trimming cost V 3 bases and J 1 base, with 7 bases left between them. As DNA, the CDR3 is TGCGCCAGCAGCTCGGCGGGGAACACTGAAGCTTTCTTT. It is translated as CASSSAGNTEAFF.

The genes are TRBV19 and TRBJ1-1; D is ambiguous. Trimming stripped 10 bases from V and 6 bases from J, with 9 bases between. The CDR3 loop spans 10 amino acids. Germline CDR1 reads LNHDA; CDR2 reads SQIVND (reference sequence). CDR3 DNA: TGTGCCACCAACGAGGCTGAAGCTTTCTTT. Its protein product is CATNEAEAFF.

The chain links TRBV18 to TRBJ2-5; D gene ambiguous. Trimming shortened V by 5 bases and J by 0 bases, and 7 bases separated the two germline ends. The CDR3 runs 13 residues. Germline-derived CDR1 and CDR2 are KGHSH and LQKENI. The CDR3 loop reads CASSYRYQETQYF. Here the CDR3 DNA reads TGTGCCAGCTCATACAGATACCAAGAGACCCAGTACTTC.

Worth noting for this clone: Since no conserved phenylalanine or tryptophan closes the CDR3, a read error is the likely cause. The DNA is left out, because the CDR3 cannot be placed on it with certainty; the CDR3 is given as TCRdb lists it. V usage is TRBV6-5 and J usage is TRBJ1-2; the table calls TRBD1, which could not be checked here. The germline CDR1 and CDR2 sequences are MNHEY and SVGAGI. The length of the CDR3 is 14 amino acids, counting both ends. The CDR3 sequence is CASSWEGTGRSIML.

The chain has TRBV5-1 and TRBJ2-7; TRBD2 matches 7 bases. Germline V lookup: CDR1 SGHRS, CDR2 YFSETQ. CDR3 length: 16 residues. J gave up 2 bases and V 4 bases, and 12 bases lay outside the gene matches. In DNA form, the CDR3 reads TGCGCCAGCAGCCCTGGCAGTCTAGCGGAAACCTACGAGCAGTACTTC. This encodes CASSPGSLAETYEQYF.

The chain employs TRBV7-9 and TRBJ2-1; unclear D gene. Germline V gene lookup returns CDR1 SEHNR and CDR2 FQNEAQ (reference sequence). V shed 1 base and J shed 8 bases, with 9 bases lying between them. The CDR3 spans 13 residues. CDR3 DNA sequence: TGTGCCAGCAGCTTAGAACCGGCGGATGAGCAGTTCTTC. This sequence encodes CASSLEPADEQFF.

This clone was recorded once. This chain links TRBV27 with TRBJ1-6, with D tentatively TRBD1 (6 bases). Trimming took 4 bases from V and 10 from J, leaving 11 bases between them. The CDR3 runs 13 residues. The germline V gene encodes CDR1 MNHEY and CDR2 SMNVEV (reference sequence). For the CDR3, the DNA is TGTGCCAGCAGTTATCAGGGGAACTCACCCCTCCACTTT. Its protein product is CASSYQGNSPLHF.

The CDR3 loop reads CASSPGTAFYEQYF. In DNA form, the CDR3 reads TGTGCCAGCAGTCCAGGGACAGCCTTCTACGAGCAGTACTTC. The genes are TRBV27 and TRBJ2-7; 7 bases line up with TRBD1. Germline loops: CDR1 MNHEY, CDR2 SMNVEV (reference sequence). J gave up 3 bases and V 5 bases, and 7 bases lay outside the gene matches. This CDR3 contains 14 residues.

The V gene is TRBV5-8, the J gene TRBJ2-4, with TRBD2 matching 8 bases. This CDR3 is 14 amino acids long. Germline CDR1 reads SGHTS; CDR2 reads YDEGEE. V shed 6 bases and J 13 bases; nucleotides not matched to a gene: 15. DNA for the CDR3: TGTGCCAGCAAAGGCGTGCGGGGGGTTTTTCTGCAGTACTTC. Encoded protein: CASKGVRGVFLQYF.

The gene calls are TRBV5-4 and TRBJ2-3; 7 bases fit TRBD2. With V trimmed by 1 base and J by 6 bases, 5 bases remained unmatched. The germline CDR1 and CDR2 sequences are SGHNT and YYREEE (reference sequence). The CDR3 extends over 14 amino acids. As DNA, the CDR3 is TGTGCCAGCAGCTTGTATGGGAGGGCGGATACGCAGTATTTT. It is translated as CASSLYGRADTQYF.

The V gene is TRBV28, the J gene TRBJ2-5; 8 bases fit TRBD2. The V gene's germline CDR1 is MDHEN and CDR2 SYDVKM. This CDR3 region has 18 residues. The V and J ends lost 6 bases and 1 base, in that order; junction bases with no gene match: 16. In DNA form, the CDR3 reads TGTGCCAGCAGCTCCATCCAGGCCACTAGCGGTTTCCAAGAGACCCAGTACTTC. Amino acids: CASSSIQATSGFQETQYF.

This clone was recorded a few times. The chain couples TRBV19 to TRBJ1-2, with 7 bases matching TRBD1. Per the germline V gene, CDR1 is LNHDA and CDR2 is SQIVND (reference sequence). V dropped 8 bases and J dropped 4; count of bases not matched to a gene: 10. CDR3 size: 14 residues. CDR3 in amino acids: CASSIRGQIYGYTF. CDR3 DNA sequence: TGTGCCAGTTCAATCAGGGGACAGATCTATGGCTACACCTTC.

The CDR3: CASSPRGTSGRGDTQYF. The CDR3 bases are TGTGCCAGCTCACCACGGGGGACTAGCGGGAGAGGGGATACGCAGTATTTT. The chain uses TRBV18 and TRBJ2-3, with 14 nucleotides matching TRBD2. The length of the CDR3 is 17 residues. CDR1 is KGHSH, CDR2 LQKENI, per germline. V shed 1 base and J 6 bases; nucleotides not matched to a gene: 6.

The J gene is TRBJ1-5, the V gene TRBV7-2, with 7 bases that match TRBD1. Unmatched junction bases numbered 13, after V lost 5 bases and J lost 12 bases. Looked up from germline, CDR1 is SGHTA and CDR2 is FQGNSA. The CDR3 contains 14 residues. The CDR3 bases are TGTGCCAGCAGCCTTAGACAGGGTGGTCTGATCCAGCATTTT. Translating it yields CASSLRQGGLIQHF.

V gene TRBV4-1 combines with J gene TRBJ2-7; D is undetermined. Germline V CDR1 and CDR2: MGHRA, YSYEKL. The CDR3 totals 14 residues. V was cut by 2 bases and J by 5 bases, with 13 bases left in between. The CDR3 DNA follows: TGCGCCAGCAGCCAACCAGGCCGGATTGACGAGCAGTACTTC. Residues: CASSQPGRIDEQYF.

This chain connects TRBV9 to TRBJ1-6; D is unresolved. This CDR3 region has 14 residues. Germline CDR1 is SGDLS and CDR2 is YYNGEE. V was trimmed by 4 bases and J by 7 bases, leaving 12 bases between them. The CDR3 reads CASSPSGGNSPLHF. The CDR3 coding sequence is TGTGCCAGCAGCCCCTCCGGCGGAAATTCACCCCTCCACTTT.

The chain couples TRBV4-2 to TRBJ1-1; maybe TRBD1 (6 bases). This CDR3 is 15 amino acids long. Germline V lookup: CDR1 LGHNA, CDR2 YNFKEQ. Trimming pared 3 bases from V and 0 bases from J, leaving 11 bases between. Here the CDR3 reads CASSQDSNMNTEAFF. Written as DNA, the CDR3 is TGTGCCAGCAGCCAGGACAGCAACATGAACACTGAAGCTTTCTTT.

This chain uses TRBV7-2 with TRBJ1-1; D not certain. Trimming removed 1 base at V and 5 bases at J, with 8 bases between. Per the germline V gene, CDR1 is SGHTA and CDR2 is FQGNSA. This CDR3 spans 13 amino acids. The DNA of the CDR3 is TGTGCCAGCAGCTTAGTCGGGAAGACTGAAGCTTTCTTT. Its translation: CASSLVGKTEAFF.

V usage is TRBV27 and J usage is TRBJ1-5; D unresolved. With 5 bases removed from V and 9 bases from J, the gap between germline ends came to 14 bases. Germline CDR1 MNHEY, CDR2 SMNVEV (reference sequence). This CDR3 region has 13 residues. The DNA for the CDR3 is TGTGCCAGCAGTCCTTTACGCGATATGCCCCAGCATTTT. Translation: CASSPLRDMPQHF.

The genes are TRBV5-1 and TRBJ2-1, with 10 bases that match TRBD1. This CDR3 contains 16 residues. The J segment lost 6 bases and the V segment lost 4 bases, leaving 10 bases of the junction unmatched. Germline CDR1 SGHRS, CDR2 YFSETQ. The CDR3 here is CASSAIRDRGINEQFF. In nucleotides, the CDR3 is TGCGCCAGCAGCGCAATCCGGGACAGGGGAATCAATGAGCAGTTCTTC. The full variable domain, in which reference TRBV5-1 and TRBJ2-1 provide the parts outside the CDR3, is KAGVTQTPRYLIKTRGQQVTLSCSPISGHRSVSWYQQTPGQGLQFLFEYFSETQRNKGNFPGRFSGRQFSNSRSEMNVSTLELGDSALYLCASSAIRDRGINEQFFGPGTRLTVL.

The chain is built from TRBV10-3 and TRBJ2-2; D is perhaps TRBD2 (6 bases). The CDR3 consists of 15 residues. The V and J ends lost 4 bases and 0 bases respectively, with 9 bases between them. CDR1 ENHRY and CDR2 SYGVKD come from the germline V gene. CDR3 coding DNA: TGTGCCATCAGTGCGAGCGGGTCGAACACCGGGGAGCTGTTTTTT. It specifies CAISASGSNTGELFF.

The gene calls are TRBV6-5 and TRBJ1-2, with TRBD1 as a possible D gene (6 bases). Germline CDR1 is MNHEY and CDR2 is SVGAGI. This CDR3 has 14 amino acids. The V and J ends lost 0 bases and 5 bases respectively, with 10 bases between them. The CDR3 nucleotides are TGTGCCAGCAGTTACTCGGGGGCTGAGTATGGCTACACCTTC. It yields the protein CASSYSGAEYGYTF.

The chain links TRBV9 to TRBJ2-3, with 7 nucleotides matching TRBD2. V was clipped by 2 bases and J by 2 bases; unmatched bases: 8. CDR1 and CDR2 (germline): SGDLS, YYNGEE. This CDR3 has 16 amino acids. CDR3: CASSVSSGTYTDTQYF. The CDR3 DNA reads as TGTGCCAGCAGCGTTTCCAGCGGGACCTACACAGATACGCAGTATTTT.

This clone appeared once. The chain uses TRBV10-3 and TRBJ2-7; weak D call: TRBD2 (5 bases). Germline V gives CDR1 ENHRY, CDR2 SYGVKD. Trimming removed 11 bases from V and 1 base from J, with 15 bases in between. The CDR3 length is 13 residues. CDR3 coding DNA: TGTGCCGCCCAATCCGGGATTTCCTACGAGCAGTACTTC. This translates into CAAQSGISYEQYF.